The present T cell receptor (beta chain) was sequenced within a study of shared clonotypes between healthy human individuals. Across the whole study: A donor's plate count was three for CD4 naive and three for CD4 memory; CD8 naive had two and CD8 memory one.

CDR3 size: 14 residues. With 5 bases removed from V and 8 bases from J, the gap between germline ends came to 16 bases. CDR1 is SGHAT and CDR2 is FQDESV in the germline V gene (reference sequence). Those who donated were healthy HIV-negative adults, with no recent acute infections or vaccinations reported. Clones were sequenced by immunoSEQ multiplex PCR, and TCRdb holds only the in-frame ones, with some missing. The repertoire consists of roughly 86,000 clones, with roughly three quarters occurring once and the leading ten covering roughly 50%. Source material: memory CD8+ T cells sorted from blood. As for subset: CD45RO+ cells pooled with CCR7-negative TemRA cells. The chain couples TRBV11-1 to TRBJ2-1; perhaps D is TRBD1 or TRBD2 (5 bases each). The source is a man aged 25-45 years in good health. The CDR3 region has the DNA TGTGCCAGCAGCCCCGGGACCCCGAGGGATGAGCAGTTCTTC. Residues: CASSPGTPRDEQFF.